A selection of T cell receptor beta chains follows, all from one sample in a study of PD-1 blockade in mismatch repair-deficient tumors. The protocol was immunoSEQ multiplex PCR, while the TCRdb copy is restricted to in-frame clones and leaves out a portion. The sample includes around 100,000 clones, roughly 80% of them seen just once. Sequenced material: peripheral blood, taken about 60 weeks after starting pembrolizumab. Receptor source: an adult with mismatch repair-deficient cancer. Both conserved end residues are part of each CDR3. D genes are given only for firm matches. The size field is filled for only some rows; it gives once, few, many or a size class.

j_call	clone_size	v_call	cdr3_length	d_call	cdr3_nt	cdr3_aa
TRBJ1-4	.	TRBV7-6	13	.	TGTGCCAGCAGCTTATTCCGTAATGAAAAACTGTTTTTT	CASSLFRNEKLFF
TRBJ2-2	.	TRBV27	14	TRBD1	TGTGCCAGCAGTGCTGGGACAGGGCCCGGGGAGCTGTTTTTT	CASSAGTGPGELFF
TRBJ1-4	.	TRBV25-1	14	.	TGTGCCAGCACTGGAACAGCAACTAATGAAAAACTGTTTTTT	CASTGTATNEKLFF
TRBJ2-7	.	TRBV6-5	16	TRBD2	TGTGCCAGCAGTTACTGGCTCGGCGGGAGGCCCTACGAGCAGTACTTC	CASSYWLGGRPYEQYF
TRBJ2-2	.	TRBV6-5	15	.	TGTGCCAGCAGTCGCGGGGGCGGGAGTCAGAGGGAGCTGTTTTTT	CASSRGGGSQRELFF
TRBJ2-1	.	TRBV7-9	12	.	TGTGCCAGCAGCTTAGAAGGGATTGAGCAGTTCTTC	CASSLEGIEQFF
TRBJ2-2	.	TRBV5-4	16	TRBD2	TGTGCCAGCAGCCCCTCGGGAGGGGGAGGAACCGGGGAGCTGTTTTTT	CASSPSGGGGTGELFF
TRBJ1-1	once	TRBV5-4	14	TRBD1	TGTGCCAGCAGCGCCCGGGACAGGGGCACTGAAGCTTTCTTT	CASSARDRGTEAFF
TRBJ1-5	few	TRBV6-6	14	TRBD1	TGTGCCAGCAGTGAGACAGGGTCGTATCAGCCCCAGCATTTT	CASSETGSYQPQHF
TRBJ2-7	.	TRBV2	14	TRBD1	TGTGCCAGCAGTTGGGGGACAGGGGGCTACGAGCAGTACTTC	CASSWGTGGYEQYF
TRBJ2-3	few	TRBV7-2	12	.	TGTGCCAGCAGCGAAAGGGTTGGTACGCAGTATTTT	CASSERVGTQYF
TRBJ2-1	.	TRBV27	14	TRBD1	TGTGCCAGCAGCAGGACAGGGGGCGGGAATGAGCAGTTCTTC	CASSRTGGGNEQFF